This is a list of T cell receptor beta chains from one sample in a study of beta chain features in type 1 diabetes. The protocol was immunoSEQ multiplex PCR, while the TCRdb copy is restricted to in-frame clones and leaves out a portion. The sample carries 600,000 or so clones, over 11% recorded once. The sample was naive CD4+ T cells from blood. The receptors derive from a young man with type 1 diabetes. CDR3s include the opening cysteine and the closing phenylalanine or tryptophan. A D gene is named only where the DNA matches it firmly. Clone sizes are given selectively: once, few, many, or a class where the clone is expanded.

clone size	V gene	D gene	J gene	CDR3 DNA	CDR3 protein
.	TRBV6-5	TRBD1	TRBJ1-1	TGTGCCAGCAGGGCAGGGGGTGGCACTGAAGCTTTCTTT	CASRAGGGTEAFF
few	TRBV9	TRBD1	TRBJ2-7	TGTGCCAGCAGCCGGACAGGGGCTGCCTACGAGCAGTACTTC	CASSRTGAAYEQYF
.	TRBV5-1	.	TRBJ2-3	TGCGCCAGCAGCTTGGAAGGAGGTGCGAGCACAGATACGCAGTATTTT	CASSLEGGASTDTQYF
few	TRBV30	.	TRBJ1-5	TGTGCCTGGAGTTCACTGCCAGGGCGCGGTCAGCCCCAGCATTTT	CAWSSLPGRGQPQHF
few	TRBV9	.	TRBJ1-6	TGTGCCAGCAGCACCCGAGACAGTTATTATAATTCACCCCTCCACTTT	CASSTRDSYYNSPLHF
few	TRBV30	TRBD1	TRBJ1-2	TGTGCCGTGACTTCTCACGAGGGGGCGGGTGGCTACACCTTC	CAVTSHEGAGGYTF
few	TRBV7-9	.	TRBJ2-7	TGTGCCAGCAGAAAACAGGCGGAAGGCGAGCAGTACTTC	CASRKQAEGEQYF
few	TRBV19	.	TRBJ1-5	TGTGCCAGTAGTACCCGACAGATTAGCAATCAGCCCCAGCATTTT	CASSTRQISNQPQHF
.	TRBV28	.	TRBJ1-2	TGTGCCAGCAGTTTGGATGGCTACACCTTC	CASSLDGYTF
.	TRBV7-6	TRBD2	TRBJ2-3	TGTGCCAGCAGCTTAGGGACTAGCGTCACAGATACGCAGTATTTT	CASSLGTSVTDTQYF
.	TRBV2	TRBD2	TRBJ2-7	TGTGCCAGCGTGAGAGAACTAGCGGGATACGAGCAGTACTTC	CASVRELAGYEQYF
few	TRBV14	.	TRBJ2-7	TGTGCCAGCAGCCAGGCCAGTGTGTACTACGAGCAGTACTTC	CASSQASVYYEQYF
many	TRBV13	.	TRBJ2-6	TGTGCCGGTCGGGTCTCTGGGGCCAACGTCCTGACTTTC	CAGRVSGANVLTF
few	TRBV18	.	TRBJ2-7	TGTGCCAGCTCACCCGGGACAGCCGCCGGGACTAGAGGCAACGAGCAGTACTTC	CASSPGTAAGTRGNEQYF
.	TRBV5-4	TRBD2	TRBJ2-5	TGTGCCAGCAGCCGTGGTACTAGCGGGAGAAGCCAAGAGACCCAGTACTTC	CASSRGTSGRSQETQYF
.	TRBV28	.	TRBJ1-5	TGTGCCAGCAGTCCGGGCTCGAGGTGGGGCAATCAGCCCCAGCATTTT	CASSPGSRWGNQPQHF
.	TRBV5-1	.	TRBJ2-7	TGCGCCAGCAGCTTGGAGGGGACTGGAAAACATTACGAGCAGTACTTC	CASSLEGTGKHYEQYF
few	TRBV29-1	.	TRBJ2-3	TGCAGCGTCCCGGACAGTAGCACAGATACGCAGTATTTT	CSVPDSSTDTQYF
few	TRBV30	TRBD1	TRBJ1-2	TGTGCCTGGAGTGCGTGGGGGACAGGGGGAGTAGTTAACTATGGCTACACCTTC	CAWSAWGTGGVVNYGYTF
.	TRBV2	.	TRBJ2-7	TGTGCCAGCAGTGCCCTGGGCGAGGGTACCTACGAGCAGTACTTC	CASSALGEGTYEQYF
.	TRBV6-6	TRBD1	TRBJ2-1	TGTGCCAGCAGTGGGACAGAGGCCTACAATGAGCAGTTCTTC	CASSGTEAYNEQFF
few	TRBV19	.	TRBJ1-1	TGTGCCAGTACCATCTCTAACGGGAACACTGAAGCTTTCTTT	CASTISNGNTEAFF
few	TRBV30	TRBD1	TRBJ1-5	TGTGCCTGGACCATAGGACAGGGAGGCACTCAGCCCCAGCATTTT	CAWTIGQGGTQPQHF
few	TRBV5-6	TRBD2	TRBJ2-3	TGTGCCAGCAGCTCCCGGACTAGCGGGAGAGCAGATACGCAGTATTTT	CASSSRTSGRADTQYF
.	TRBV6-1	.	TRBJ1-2	TGTGCCAGCAGTGAAGCGCTGGCTAACTATGGCTACACCTTC	CASSEALANYGYTF
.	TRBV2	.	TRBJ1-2	TGTGCCAGCAGTGTAGACGGGGCCGGCTACACCTTC	CASSVDGAGYTF
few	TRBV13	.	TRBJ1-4	TGTGCCAGCAGCTCAGCTTTAGGGTATGGGGAAAAACTGTTTTTT	CASSSALGYGEKLFF
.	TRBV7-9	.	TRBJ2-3	TGTGCCAGCAGCTTAGTGAGCGGAACTAGCACAGATACGCAGTATTTT	CASSLVSGTSTDTQYF
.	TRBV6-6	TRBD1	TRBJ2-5	TGTGCCAGCAGGACACAGGGGGAAGGGGAGACCCAGTACTTC	CASRTQGEGETQYF